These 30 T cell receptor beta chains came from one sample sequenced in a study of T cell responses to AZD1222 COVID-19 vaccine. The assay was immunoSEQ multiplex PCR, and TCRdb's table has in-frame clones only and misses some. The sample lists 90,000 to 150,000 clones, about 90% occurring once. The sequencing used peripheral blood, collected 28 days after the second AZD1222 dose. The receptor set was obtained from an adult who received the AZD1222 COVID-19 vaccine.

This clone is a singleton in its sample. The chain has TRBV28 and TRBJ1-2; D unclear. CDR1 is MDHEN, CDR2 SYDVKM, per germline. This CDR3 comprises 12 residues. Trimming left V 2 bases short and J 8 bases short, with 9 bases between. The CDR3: CASSLGSRGYTF. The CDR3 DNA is TGTGCCAGCAGTTTAGGCAGTCGGGGCTACACCTTC.

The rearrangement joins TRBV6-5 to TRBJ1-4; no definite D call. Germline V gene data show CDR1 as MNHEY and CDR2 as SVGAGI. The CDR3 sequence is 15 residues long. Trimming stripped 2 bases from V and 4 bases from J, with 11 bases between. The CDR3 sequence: CASSYRVASNEKLFF. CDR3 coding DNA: TGTGCCAGCAGTTACCGGGTAGCAAGTAATGAAAAACTGTTTTTT.

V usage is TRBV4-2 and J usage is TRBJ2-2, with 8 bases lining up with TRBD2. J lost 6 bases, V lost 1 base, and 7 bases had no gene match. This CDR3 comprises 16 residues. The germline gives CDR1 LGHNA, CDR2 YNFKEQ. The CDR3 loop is CASSQVGTSFSGELFF. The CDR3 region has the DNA TGTGCCAGCAGCCAAGTAGGGACTAGTTTCTCCGGGGAGCTGTTTTTT.

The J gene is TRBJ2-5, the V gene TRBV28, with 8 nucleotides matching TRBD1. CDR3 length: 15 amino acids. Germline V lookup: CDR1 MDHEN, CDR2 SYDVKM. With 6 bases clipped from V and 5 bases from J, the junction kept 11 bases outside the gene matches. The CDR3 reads CASSNQPGGWETQYF. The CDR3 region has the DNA TGTGCCAGCAGCAACCAACCAGGGGGCTGGGAGACCCAGTACTTC.

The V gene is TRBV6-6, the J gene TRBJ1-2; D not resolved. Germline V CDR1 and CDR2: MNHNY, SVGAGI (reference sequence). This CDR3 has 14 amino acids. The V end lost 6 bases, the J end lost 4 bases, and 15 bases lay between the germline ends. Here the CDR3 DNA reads TGTGCCAGCAGACCCCGGACGGAGACCTATGGCTACACCTTC. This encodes CASRPRTETYGYTF.

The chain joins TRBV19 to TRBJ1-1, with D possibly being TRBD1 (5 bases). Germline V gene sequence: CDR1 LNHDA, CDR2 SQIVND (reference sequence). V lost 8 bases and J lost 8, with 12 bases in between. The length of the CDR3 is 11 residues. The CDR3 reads CASWDRSEAFF. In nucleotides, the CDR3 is TGTGCCAGTTGGGACCGCTCCGAAGCTTTCTTT.

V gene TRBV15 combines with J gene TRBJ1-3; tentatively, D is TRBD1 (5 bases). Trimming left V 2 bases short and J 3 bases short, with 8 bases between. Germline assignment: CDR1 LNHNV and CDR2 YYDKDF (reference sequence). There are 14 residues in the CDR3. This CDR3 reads CATSRQGDGNTIYF. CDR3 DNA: TGTGCCACCAGCAGACAGGGTGATGGAAACACCATATATTTT.

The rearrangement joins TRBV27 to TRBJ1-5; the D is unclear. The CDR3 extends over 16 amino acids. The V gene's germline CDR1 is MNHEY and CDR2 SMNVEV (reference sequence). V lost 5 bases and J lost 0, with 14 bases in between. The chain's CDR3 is CASSPKTGISNQPQHF. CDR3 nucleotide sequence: TGTGCCAGCAGTCCGAAGACGGGGATTAGCAATCAGCCCCAGCATTTT.

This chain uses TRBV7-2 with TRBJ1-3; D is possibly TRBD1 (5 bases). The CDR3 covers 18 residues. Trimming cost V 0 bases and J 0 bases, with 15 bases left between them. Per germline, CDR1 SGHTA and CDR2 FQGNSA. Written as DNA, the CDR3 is TGTGCCAGCAGCTTAGCTTTCCCGGGACCGAACTCTGGAAACACCATATATTTT. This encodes CASSLAFPGPNSGNTIYF.

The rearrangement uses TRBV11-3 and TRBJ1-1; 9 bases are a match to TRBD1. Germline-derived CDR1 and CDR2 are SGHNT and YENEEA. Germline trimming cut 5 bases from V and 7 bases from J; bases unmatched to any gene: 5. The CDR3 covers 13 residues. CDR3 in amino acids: CASSVGQGSEAFF. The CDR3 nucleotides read TGTGCCAGCAGCGTCGGACAGGGGAGTGAAGCTTTCTTT.

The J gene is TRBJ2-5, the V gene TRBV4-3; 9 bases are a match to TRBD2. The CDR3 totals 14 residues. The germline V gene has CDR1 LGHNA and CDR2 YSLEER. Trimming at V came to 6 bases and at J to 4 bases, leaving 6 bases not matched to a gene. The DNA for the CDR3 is TGCGCCAGCAGTTCAAGCGGGGGGTTAGAGACCCAGTACTTC. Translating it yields CASSSSGGLETQYF.

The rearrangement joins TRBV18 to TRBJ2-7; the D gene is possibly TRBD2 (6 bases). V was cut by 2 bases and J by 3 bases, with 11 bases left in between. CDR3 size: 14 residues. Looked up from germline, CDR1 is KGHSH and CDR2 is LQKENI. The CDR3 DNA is TGTGCCAGCTCACCAGCAGGGAGGTACTACGAGCAGTACTTC. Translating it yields CASSPAGRYYEQYF. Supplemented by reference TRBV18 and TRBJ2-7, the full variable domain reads NAGVMQNPRHLVRRRGQEARLRCSPMKGHSHVYWYRQLPEEGLKFMVYLQKENIIDESGMPKERFSAEFPKEGPSILRIQQVVRGDSAAYFCASSPAGRYYEQYFGPGTRLTVT.

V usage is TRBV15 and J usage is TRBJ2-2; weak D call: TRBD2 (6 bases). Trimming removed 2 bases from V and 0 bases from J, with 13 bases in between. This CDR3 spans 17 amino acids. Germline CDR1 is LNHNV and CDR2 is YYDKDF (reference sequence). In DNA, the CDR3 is TGTGCCACCAGCAGACCACGGGGGAACCCGAACACCGGGGAGCTGTTTTTT. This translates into CATSRPRGNPNTGELFF. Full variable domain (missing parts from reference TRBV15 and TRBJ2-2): DAMVIQNPRYQVTQFGKPVTLSCSQTLNHNVMYWYQQKSSQAPKLLFHYYDKDFNNEADTPDNFQSRRPNTSFCFLDIRSPGLGDTAMYLCATSRPRGNPNTGELFFGEGSRLTVL.

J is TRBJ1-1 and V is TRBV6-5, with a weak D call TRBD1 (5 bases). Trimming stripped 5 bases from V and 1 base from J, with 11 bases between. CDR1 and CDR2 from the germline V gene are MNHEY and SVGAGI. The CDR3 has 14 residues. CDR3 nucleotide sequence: TGTGCCAGCAGTCGTTTTGACAGGAACACTGAAGCTTTCTTT. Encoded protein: CASSRFDRNTEAFF.

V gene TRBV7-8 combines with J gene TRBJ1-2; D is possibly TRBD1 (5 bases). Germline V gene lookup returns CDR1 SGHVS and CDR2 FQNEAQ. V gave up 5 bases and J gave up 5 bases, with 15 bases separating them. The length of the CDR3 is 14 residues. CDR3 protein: CASSGRGREYGYTF. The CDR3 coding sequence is TGTGCCAGCAGCGGGCGGGGCAGGGAGTATGGCTACACCTTC.

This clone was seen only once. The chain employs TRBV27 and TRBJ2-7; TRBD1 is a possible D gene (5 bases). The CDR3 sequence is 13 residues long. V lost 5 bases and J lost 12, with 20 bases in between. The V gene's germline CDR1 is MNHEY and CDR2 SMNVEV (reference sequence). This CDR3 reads CASSPTRQGVRYF. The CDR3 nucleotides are TGTGCCAGCAGTCCTACCCGGCAGGGTGTTAGGTACTTC.

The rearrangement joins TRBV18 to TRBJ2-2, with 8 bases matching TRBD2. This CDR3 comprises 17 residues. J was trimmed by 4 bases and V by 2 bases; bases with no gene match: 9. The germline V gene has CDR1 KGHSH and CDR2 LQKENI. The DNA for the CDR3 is TGTGCCAGCTCACCATCGTTACGGGGGGGAGTCACCGGGGAGCTGTTTTTT. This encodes CASSPSLRGGVTGELFF.

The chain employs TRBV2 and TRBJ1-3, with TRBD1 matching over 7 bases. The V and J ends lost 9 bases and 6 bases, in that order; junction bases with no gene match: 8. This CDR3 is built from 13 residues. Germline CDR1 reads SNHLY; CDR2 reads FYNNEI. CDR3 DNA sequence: TGTGCCAGTTCGACAGGGCCCTTAAACACCATATATTTT. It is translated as CASSTGPLNTIYF.

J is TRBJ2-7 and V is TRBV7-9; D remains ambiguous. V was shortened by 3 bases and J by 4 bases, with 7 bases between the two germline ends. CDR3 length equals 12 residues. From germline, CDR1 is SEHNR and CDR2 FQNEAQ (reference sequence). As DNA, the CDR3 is TGTGCCAGCAGCTTCGCCCAGTACGAGCAGTACTTC. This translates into CASSFAQYEQYF.

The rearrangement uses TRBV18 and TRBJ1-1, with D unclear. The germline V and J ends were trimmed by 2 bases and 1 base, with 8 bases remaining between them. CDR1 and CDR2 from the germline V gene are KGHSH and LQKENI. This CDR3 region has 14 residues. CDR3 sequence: CASSPAWENTEAFF. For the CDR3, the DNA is TGTGCCAGCTCACCAGCATGGGAGAACACTGAAGCTTTCTTT.

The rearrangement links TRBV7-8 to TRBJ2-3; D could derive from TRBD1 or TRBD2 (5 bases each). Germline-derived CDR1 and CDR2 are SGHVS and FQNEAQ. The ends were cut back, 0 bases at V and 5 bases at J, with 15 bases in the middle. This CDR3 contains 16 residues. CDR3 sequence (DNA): TGTGCCAGCAGCTTAGCACGGGACGGCCAGGAAGATACGCAGTATTTT. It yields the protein CASSLARDGQEDTQYF.

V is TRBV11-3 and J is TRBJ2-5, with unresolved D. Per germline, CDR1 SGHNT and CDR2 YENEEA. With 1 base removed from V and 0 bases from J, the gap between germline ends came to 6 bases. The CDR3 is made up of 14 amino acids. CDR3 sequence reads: CASSLGGDQETQYF. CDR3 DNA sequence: TGTGCCAGCAGCTTAGGAGGCGACCAAGAGACCCAGTACTTC.

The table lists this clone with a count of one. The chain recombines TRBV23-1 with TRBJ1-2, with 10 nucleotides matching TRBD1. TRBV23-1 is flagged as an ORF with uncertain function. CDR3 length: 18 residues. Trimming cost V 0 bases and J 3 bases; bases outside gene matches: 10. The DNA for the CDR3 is TGCGCCAGCAGTCAATCGAGGAATGGGACAGGGGAGTACTATGGCTACACCTTC. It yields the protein CASSQSRNGTGEYYGYTF.

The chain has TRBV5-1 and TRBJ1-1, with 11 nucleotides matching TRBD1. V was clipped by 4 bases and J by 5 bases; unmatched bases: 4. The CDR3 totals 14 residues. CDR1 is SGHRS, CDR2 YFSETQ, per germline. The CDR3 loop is CASSGGTGGTEAFF. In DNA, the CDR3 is TGCGCCAGCAGCGGAGGGACAGGGGGTACTGAAGCTTTCTTT. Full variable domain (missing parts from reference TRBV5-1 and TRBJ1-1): KAGVTQTPRYLIKTRGQQVTLSCSPISGHRSVSWYQQTPGQGLQFLFEYFSETQRNKGNFPGRFSGRQFSNSRSEMNVSTLELGDSALYLCASSGGTGGTEAFFGQGTRLTVV.

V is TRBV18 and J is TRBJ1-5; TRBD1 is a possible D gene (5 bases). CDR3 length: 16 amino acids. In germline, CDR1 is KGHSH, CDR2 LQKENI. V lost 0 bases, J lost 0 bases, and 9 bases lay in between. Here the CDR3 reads CASSPPGTYSNQPQHF. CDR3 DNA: TGTGCCAGCTCACCACCCGGGACTTATAGCAATCAGCCCCAGCATTTT.

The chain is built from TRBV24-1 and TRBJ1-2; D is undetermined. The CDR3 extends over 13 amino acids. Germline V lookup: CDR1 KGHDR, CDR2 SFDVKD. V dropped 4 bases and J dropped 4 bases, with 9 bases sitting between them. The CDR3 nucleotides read TGTGCCACCAGTGACCCCCAGCGCTATGGCTACACCTTC. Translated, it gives CATSDPQRYGYTF.

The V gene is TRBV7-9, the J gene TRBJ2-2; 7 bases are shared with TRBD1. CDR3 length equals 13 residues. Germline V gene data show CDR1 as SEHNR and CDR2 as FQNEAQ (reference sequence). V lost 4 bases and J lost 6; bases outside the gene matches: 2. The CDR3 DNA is TGTGCCAGCAGCTCAACAGGGGCCGGGGAGCTGTTTTTT. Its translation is CASSSTGAGELFF.

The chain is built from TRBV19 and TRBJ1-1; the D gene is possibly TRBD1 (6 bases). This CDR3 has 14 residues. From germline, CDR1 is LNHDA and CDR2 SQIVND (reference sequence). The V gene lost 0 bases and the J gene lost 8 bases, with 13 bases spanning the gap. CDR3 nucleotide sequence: TGTGCCAGTAGTATAGATCACCGGGACAAGGAAGCTTTCTTT. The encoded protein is CASSIDHRDKEAFF.

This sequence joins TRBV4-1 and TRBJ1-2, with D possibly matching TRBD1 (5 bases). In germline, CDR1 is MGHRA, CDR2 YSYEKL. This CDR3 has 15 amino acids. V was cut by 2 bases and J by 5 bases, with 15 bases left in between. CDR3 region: CASSQQPGEGYGYTF. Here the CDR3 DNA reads TGCGCCAGCAGCCAACAACCTGGGGAGGGGTATGGCTACACCTTC.

The CDR3 reads CASSPRPGTFMNTEAFF. In DNA form, the CDR3 reads TGTGCCAGCAGCCCTCGTCCCGGGACATTCATGAACACTGAAGCTTTCTTT. The V and J genes are TRBV3-1 (or the pseudogene TRBV3-2) and TRBJ1-1; possibly TRBD1 for D (6 bases). Per the germline V gene, CDR1 is LGHDT and CDR2 is YNNKEL (reference sequence). The CDR3 contains 17 residues. V gave up 4 bases and J gave up 0 bases, with 18 bases separating them.